This T cell receptor beta chain was recovered during a study of radiotherapy plus CTLA-4 blockade in lung cancer. Per the germline V gene, CDR1 is SGHVS and CDR2 is FNYEAQ. The J segment lost 9 bases and the V segment lost 5 bases, leaving 8 bases of the junction unmatched. CDR3 length: 14 amino acids. Clones were sequenced by immunoSEQ multiplex PCR, and TCRdb holds only the in-frame ones, with some missing. Among around 80,000 clones listed, around 81% were seen once. The sample was peripheral blood, taken from a patient treated with radiotherapy plus ipilimumab. This clonotype was sampled from a human donor with non-small cell lung cancer whose response to radiotherapy plus ipilimumab could not be evaluated. Some clones in this sample may be carry-over from other donors' samples. The chain joins TRBV7-6 to TRBJ2-3; 10 bases agree with TRBD1. The CDR3 region is CASSPGTGEVTQYF. In nucleotides, the CDR3 is TGTGCCAGCAGCCCCGGGACAGGGGAAGTCACGCAGTATTTT.